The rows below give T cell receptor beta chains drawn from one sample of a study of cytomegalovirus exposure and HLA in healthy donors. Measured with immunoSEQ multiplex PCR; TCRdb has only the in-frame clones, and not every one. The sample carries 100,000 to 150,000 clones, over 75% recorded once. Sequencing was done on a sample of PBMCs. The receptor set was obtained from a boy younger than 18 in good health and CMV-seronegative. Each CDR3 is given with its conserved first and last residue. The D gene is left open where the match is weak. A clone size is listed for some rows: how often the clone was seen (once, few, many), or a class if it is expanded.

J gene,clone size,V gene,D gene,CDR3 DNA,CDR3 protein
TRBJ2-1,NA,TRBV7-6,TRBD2,TGTGCCAGCAGCCCCGACGGGACTAGCACCTACAATGAGCAGTTCTTC,CASSPDGTSTYNEQFF
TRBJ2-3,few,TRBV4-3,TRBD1,TGCGCCAGCAGCCAGGGACAGAGGGGGGATACGCAGTATTTT,CASSQGQRGDTQYF
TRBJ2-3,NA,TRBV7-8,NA,TGTGCCAGCAGCCCCGTCCCCCCCGATACGCAGTATTTT,CASSPVPPDTQYF
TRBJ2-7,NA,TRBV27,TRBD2,TGTGCCAGCAGTACCTACACCCAACTAGCGGGAGCCAGGGAGCAGTACTTC,CASSTYTQLAGAREQYF
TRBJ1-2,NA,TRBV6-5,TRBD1,TGTGCCAGCAGTACAGGGACAGGGAGGGATGGCTACACCTTC,CASSTGTGRDGYTF
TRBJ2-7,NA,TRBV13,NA,TGTGCCAGCAGCTTGGGAGGATACTACGAGCAGTACTTC,CASSLGGYYEQYF
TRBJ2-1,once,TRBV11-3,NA,TGTGCCAGCCAGGGAAGGTCCAATGAGCAGTTCTTC,CASQGRSNEQFF
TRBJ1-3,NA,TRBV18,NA,TGTGCCAGCTCACCGGGACATGTGAGAGTTCACGGCACCATATATTTT,CASSPGHVRVHGTIYF
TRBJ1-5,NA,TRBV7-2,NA,TGTGCCAGCAGCTTAGCGCAGGGAGGTCAGCCCCAGCATTTT,CASSLAQGGQPQHF
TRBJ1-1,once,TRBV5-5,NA,TGTGCCAGCAGCGGATGGGCGGGGGCCAACACTGAAGCTTTCTTT,CASSGWAGANTEAFF
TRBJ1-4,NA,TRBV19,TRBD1,TGTGCCAGTACCGCGCGCCTGGGCTCCGGGACAGGGGGCGGTGAAAAACTGTTTTTT,CASTARLGSGTGGGEKLFF
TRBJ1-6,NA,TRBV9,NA,TGTGCCAGCAGCGTAGGGGCAGGGGATAATTCACCCCTCCACTTT,CASSVGAGDNSPLHF
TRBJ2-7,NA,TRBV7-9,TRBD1,TGTGCCAGCAGCCTAGCTCGGGGACAGGCCTCCTACGAGCAGTACTTC,CASSLARGQASYEQYF
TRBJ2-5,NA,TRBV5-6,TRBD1,TGTGCCAGCAGCTTGCAGGGGGCGGAGGAGACCCAGTACTTC,CASSLQGAEETQYF
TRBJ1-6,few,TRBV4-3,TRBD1,TGCGCCAGCAGCCTATGGGGACAGGGGTCGAATTCACCCCTCCACTTT,CASSLWGQGSNSPLHF
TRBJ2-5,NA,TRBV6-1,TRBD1,TGTGCCACAGGGGGCGCTTGGGAGACCCAGTACTTC,CATGGAWETQYF
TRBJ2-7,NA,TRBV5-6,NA,TGTGCCAGCACCCCGCGGGGTAAGCTGGACTACGAGCAGTACTTC,CASTPRGKLDYEQYF
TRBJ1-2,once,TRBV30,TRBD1,TGTCGAAGGCAGGGGGCTAGTTGGGACTATGGCTACACCTTC,CRRQGASWDYGYTF
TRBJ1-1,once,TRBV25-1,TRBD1,TGTGCCAGCAGTGATGAGGGCGGGACAGGGATGTTCGCTTTCTTT,CASSDEGGTGMFAFF
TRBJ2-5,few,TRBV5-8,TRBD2,TGTGCCAGCAGCTTGGCAGCTAGCGGGAGCGTTGAGACCCAGTACTTC,CASSLAASGSVETQYF
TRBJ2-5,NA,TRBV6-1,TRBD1,TGTGCCAGCAGTGACAGGGGGCGGCAAGAGACCCAGTACTTC,CASSDRGRQETQYF
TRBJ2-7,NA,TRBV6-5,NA,TGTGCCAGCGGGGTACAGGGAGTCTACGAGCAGTACTTC,CASGVQGVYEQYF
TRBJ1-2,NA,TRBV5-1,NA,TGCGCCAGCAGCTTCGGCTATGGCTACACCTTC,CASSFGYGYTF
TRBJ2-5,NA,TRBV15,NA,TGTGCCACCAGCATAGGAGCTCAAGAGACCCAGTACTTC,CATSIGAQETQYF
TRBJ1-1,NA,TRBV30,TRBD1,TGTGCCTGGAGCTCTACAGGGGCCCACACTGAAGCTTTCTTT,CAWSSTGAHTEAFF
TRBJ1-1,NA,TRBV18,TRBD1,TGTGCCAGCTCACCAGGGTTGTGGACAGGGGTGGCTTTCTTT,CASSPGLWTGVAFF
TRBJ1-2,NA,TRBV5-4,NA,TGTGCCAGCAGCTCCCTCGGAGACAGGTCAAACTATGGCTACACCTTC,CASSSLGDRSNYGYTF
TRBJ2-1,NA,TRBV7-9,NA,TGTGCCAGCACCGGGACACCTTGGTATGAGCAGTTCTTC,CASTGTPWYEQFF
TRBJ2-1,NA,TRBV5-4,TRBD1,TGTGCCAGCAGCCCTAACAGGGGCGATGAGCAGTTCTTC,CASSPNRGDEQFF
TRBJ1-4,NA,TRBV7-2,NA,TGTGCCAGCAGCTTAGACAGGTCCTCAACTAATGAAAAACTGTTTTTT,CASSLDRSSTNEKLFF
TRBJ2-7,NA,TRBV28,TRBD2,TGTGCCAGCAGCACCAGCGGGAGCTACTACGAGCAGTACTTC,CASSTSGSYYEQYF
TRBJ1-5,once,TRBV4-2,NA,TGTGCCAGCAGCCAAGATCCCCGGGGGAATCAGCCCCAGCATTTT,CASSQDPRGNQPQHF
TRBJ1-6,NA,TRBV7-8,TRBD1,TGTGCCAGCAGCACAGGACAGGGGATAAACTCCTATAATTCACCCCTCCACTTT,CASSTGQGINSYNSPLHF
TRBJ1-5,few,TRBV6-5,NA,TGTGCCAGCAGTTTAGGTGCAGGGGGCAATCAGCCCCAGCATTTT,CASSLGAGGNQPQHF
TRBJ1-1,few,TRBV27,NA,TGTGCCAGCAGTCCGGCGACAGGTTGGAACACTGAAGCTTTCTTT,CASSPATGWNTEAFF
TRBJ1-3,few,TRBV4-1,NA,TGCGCCAGCAGCCAAGTCACAGCCTCTGGAAACACCATATATTTT,CASSQVTASGNTIYF
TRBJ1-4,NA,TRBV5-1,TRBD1,TGCGCCAGCAGGTTTGACAGGGCTGAAAAACTGTTTTTT,CASRFDRAEKLFF
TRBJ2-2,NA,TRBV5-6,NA,TGTGCCAGCAGCTGGAAGGGGGGGACAGGGGAGCTGTTTTTT,CASSWKGGTGELFF
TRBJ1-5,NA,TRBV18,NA,TGTGCCAGCTCACCTCGGACAGAAAATCAGCCCCAGCATTTT,CASSPRTENQPQHF
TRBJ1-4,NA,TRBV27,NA,TGTGCCAGCAGTTTATACAGGGAAAGTGAAAAACTGTTTTTT,CASSLYRESEKLFF
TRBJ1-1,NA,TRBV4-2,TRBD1,TGTGCCAGCAGCCAAGGACAGGGGGGTACTGAAGCTTTCTTT,CASSQGQGGTEAFF
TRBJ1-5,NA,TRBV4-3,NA,TGCGCCAGCAGCCAGCCAGGGATTCAGCCCCAGCATTTT,CASSQPGIQPQHF